This is a list of T cell receptor beta chains from one sample in a study of identical twins. A single record per CDR3 protein comes from TCRdb applying MiXCR to the 5' RACE reads. The table records 200,000 to 250,000 distinct CDR3 sequences, approximately 7.8% of them present only once. These sequences were also reported in another study, on yellow fever vaccine responses in identical twins.

What was sequenced was CD8+ T cells sorted from blood. The receptors were gathered from a young woman in good health. Both conserved end residues are part of each CDR3. The D gene is left open where the match is weak. Expanded clones get a size class; other rows say once, few or many, or leave the size out.

D	J	size	V	DNA	CDR3
TRBD2	TRBJ2-5	NA	TRBV12-5	TGTGCTAGTGGAGTCGGGAGGGAGACCCAGTACTTC	CASGVGRETQYF
TRBD2	TRBJ2-3	NA	TRBV2	TGTGCCATCCTAGCGGGGGGAGTAGATACGCAGTATTTT	CAILAGGVDTQYF
NA	TRBJ1-2	many	TRBV5-5	TGTGCCAGCAGCTTGGGACAGTTGGGCTACACCTTC	CASSLGQLGYTF
NA	TRBJ1-2	many	TRBV4-1	TGCGCCAGCAGCCAAGTCGCGACAAATCCTAACTATGGCTACACCTTC	CASSQVATNPNYGYTF
TRBD2	TRBJ2-7	many	TRBV5-1	TGCGCCAGCAGCATGACTAGCGGGAGAACCGAGCAGTACTTC	CASSMTSGRTEQYF
TRBD1	TRBJ2-7	NA	TRBV29-1	TGCAGCGTTGAAAGTGGGACAGGGGGCAGCTGGTCTAGAGAGCAGTACTTC	CSVESGTGGSWSREQYF
TRBD1	TRBJ2-7	many	TRBV12-5	TGTGCTAGTGGCTTAGGGGACAGGGGTCACGAGCAGTACTTC	CASGLGDRGHEQYF
NA	TRBJ2-1	many	TRBV29-1	TGCAGCGTTGGACGGTACAATGAGCAGTTCTTC	CSVGRYNEQFF
NA	TRBJ2-3	few	TRBV6-5	TGTGCCAGCAGTTACTCGGGGCTAGCAACCGCGCGGGTGGCAGATACGCAGTATTTT	CASSYSGLATARVADTQYF
TRBD1	TRBJ1-4	few	TRBV13	TGTGCCAGCAGCCGGACAGGGTCTTTAGAAAAACTGTTTTTT	CASSRTGSLEKLFF
NA	TRBJ2-1	many	TRBV29-1	TGCAGCGTTGAAATGCCAGCGACCTACAATGAGCAGTTCTTC	CSVEMPATYNEQFF
TRBD2	TRBJ2-5	NA	TRBV6-1	TGTGCCAGCAAACCGACTAGCGGGAGACAAGAGACCCAGTACTTC	CASKPTSGRQETQYF
NA	TRBJ1-1	many	TRBV7-9	TGTGCCAGCAGCTTGGGGAGAACTGAAGCTTTCTTT	CASSLGRTEAFF
TRBD2	TRBJ2-2	many	TRBV28	TGTGCCAGCAGCATCCGCGCCACTAGCGGGTCGAACACCGGGGAGCTGTTTTTT	CASSIRATSGSNTGELFF
NA	TRBJ2-1	many	TRBV3-1	TGTGCCAGCAGCCATCAGAGCTCCTACAATGAGCAGTTCTTC	CASSHQSSYNEQFF
NA	TRBJ1-2	NA	TRBV4-1	TGCGCCAGCAGCCAAGATGTGTGGGGGCTCTATGGCTACACCTTC	CASSQDVWGLYGYTF
NA	TRBJ1-2	NA	TRBV28	TGTGCCAGCAGAATGGGTGGCTACACCTTC	CASRMGGYTF
NA	TRBJ2-1	NA	TRBV20-1	TGCAGTGCCGGACCAATAGACAGTTTGTACAATGAGCAGTTCTTC	CSAGPIDSLYNEQFF
TRBD2	TRBJ2-1	NA	TRBV3-1	TGTGCCAGCAGCCCCCTGGAAGTTAGCGGGAGGGCATACAATGAGCAGTTCTTC	CASSPLEVSGRAYNEQFF
NA	TRBJ2-1	NA	TRBV6-1	TGTGCCAGTTCGGGGCAGTCCTACAATGAGCAGTTCTTC	CASSGQSYNEQFF
TRBD2	TRBJ2-2	NA	TRBV20-1	TGCAGTGCTAGAGTCGCGGGAGAAGTTACCGGGGAGCTGTTTTTT	CSARVAGEVTGELFF
NA	TRBJ1-2	NA	TRBV3-1	TGTGCCAGCAGCCAAGCACCCCGGGCCGGAATATACGGCTACACCTTC	CASSQAPRAGIYGYTF
NA	TRBJ2-3	few	TRBV6-4	TGTGCCAGCAGTCCCTCTGCTGGGCCCACAGATACGCAGTATTTT	CASSPSAGPTDTQYF
TRBD1	TRBJ2-7	many	TRBV29-1	TGCAGCGTTGAAGGGGCGGTACCGGGACAGGGGGCCTCCTACGAGCAGTACTTC	CSVEGAVPGQGASYEQYF
NA	TRBJ2-3	NA	TRBV6-5	TGTGCCAGCAGTTACTACCTGGGGTCAGATACGCAGTATTTT	CASSYYLGSDTQYF
NA	TRBJ2-1	NA	TRBV24-1	TGTGCCACCAGTGATTTGTTGACCGAGCAGTTCTTC	CATSDLLTEQFF
NA	TRBJ2-1	few	TRBV27	TGTGCCAGCAGTCTCATGGGGGCCGTGAATGAGCAGTTCTTC	CASSLMGAVNEQFF
NA	TRBJ2-5	few	TRBV11-2	TGTGCCAGCAGCCCCGGGACGGACAGACAAGAGACCCAGTACTTC	CASSPGTDRQETQYF
TRBD2	TRBJ2-7	NA	TRBV27	TGTGCCACCGGGGGGAGCGGGAGACACGAGCAGTACTTC	CATGGSGRHEQYF
NA	TRBJ1-1	few	TRBV28	TGTGCCAGCAGTTTAGGAGGGACCGTGGGCACTGAAGCTTTCTTT	CASSLGGTVGTEAFF
NA	TRBJ2-7	NA	TRBV2	TGTGCCAGCAGTGAAGGGCCGCCGAGCTCCTACGAGCAGTACTTC	CASSEGPPSSYEQYF
TRBD1	TRBJ2-7	few	TRBV5-1	TGCGCCAGCAGCTTCAGGGACAGGGGCCCCTACGAGCAGTACTTC	CASSFRDRGPYEQYF
TRBD1	TRBJ1-4	many	TRBV12-3/TRBV12-4	TGTGCCAGCAGCCAGGGGGGTCTGAATGAAAAACTGTTTTTT	CASSQGGLNEKLFF
NA	TRBJ2-5	NA	TRBV4-1	TGCGCCAGCAGCCAAGATCGCATGTGGGAGACCCAGTACTTC	CASSQDRMWETQYF
NA	TRBJ1-5	many	TRBV15	TGTGCCACCAGCAAGACAGATAGCAATCAGCCCCAGCATTTT	CATSKTDSNQPQHF
NA	TRBJ2-2	many	TRBV12-3/TRBV12-4	TGTGCCAGCAGTTCCGGGGGGCTTACCACCGGGGAGCTGTTTTTT	CASSSGGLTTGELFF
NA	TRBJ2-1	few	TRBV15	TGTGCCACCAGCGTATCACCCCCAGACAATGAGCAGTTCTTC	CATSVSPPDNEQFF
NA	TRBJ2-3	many	TRBV12-3/TRBV12-4	TGTGCCAGCAGTTTTTCAGGTGGCACAGATACGCAGTATTTT	CASSFSGGTDTQYF
NA	TRBJ2-7	many	TRBV6-5	TGTGCCAGCAGTTACCTAGGACAGGAGCAGTACTTC	CASSYLGQEQYF
NA	TRBJ2-3	NA	TRBV18	TGTGCCAGCTCACCGGGAAGGGGGAGCACAGATACGCAGTATTTT	CASSPGRGSTDTQYF
NA	TRBJ1-2	NA	TRBV20-1	TGCAGTGCTAGAGAAGGACAGAGCGTAAGAAACTATGGCTACACCTTC	CSAREGQSVRNYGYTF
NA	TRBJ2-7	many	TRBV6-2/TRBV6-3	TGTGCCAGCAGTTACTCCCCCCGGAACGAGCAGTACTTC	CASSYSPRNEQYF
TRBD1	TRBJ1-3	NA	TRBV28	TGTGCCAGCAGCCGAAGGGGGCAGTACTCTGGAAACACCATATATTTT	CASSRRGQYSGNTIYF
NA	TRBJ2-1	many	TRBV18	TGTGCCAGCTCACCACAAACACCCGAGCAGTTCTTC	CASSPQTPEQFF
TRBD2	TRBJ2-7	medium-sized	TRBV5-1	TGCGCCAGCAGCTCTACTAGCGGGAGGGCCGATTATGGCTACGAGCAGTACTTC	CASSSTSGRADYGYEQYF
NA	TRBJ1-6	few	TRBV27	TGTGCCAGCAGTTTAAGGTGGGACTCGCATAATTCACCCCTCCACTTT	CASSLRWDSHNSPLHF
TRBD2	TRBJ2-5	many	TRBV7-9	TGTGCCAGCAGCATAAGGACTAGCGGGGAAGAGACCCAGTACTTC	CASSIRTSGEETQYF
NA	TRBJ2-5	few	TRBV12-3/TRBV12-4	TGTGCCAGCAGTGATTGGGTGAGGGGAGAGACCCAGTACTTC	CASSDWVRGETQYF
NA	TRBJ2-1	few	TRBV27	TGTGCCAGCAGTTTAGTCCGGGCTTCAACAAATGAGCAGTTCTTC	CASSLVRASTNEQFF
NA	TRBJ1-1	many	TRBV7-9	TGTGCCAGCAGCTTGGACGGTATGAACACTGAAGCTTTCTTT	CASSLDGMNTEAFF
NA	TRBJ2-7	NA	TRBV9	TGTGCCAGCAGCGTAGGGCAGCAGGCGACCTACGAGCAGTACTTC	CASSVGQQATYEQYF
NA	TRBJ2-7	NA	TRBV20-1	TGCAGTGCTAGAGAACAGCAAAGCTACGAGCAGTACTTC	CSAREQQSYEQYF
TRBD1	TRBJ2-5	few	TRBV27	TGTGCCAGCAGTGATCAGGGGGCGCGGCAAGAGACCCAGTACTTC	CASSDQGARQETQYF
NA	TRBJ2-1	few	TRBV27	TGTGCCAGCAGTTCATCGTCTGAGCAGTTCTTC	CASSSSSEQFF